This T cell receptor beta chain was identified in a study of cytomegalovirus exposure and HLA in healthy donors. Study-level background: Drawn from HLA-typed donors, about 82 million unique TCRs were held in an early data release. Findings and caveats of the study: Association of a missense DCLRE1C variant with TCR beta V- and J-gene trimming was reported in a later analysis. In vitro work confirmed that a few CMV-associated chains recognize CMV antigens.

With regard to this clone: No antigen is known for it.

The primer mix had 60 Vbeta and 13 Jbeta primers. TCRdb's copy holds only in-frame clones and misses some; the assay was immunoSEQ multiplex PCR. The sample records 150,000 to 190,000 clones, 82% being singletons. The CDR3 loop spans 15 amino acids. V dropped 3 bases and J dropped 1; count of bases not matched to a gene: 3. Per the germline V gene, CDR1 is SGHRS and CDR2 is YFSETQ. The sequencing sample was made of PBMCs. This TCR was recovered from a woman in her 50s in good health and CMV-seropositive. J is TRBJ2-2 and V is TRBV5-1, with 7 bases aligning to TRBD1. DNA for the CDR3: TGCGCCAGCAGCTCCCGACAGGGGAACACCGGGGAGCTGTTTTTT. This gives the protein CASSSRQGNTGELFF.